This record covers a single T cell receptor beta chain. As yet, its antigen is unknown. Reverse transcription of extracted RNA yielded cDNA, which provided the sequencing template. The assay was immunoSEQ multiplex PCR, and TCRdb's table has in-frame clones only and misses some. In the table there are 150,000 or so clones, 40% to 60% of which are singletons. The data derive from a study of CD8+ T cells in alopecia areata. The wider study: The drug, oral tofacitinib, was given to treated patients at 5 to 10 mg twice daily.

Overall study results and limits: Compared with normal scalp, lesional scalp had higher clonality and more expanded CD8+ clones. The study found TCR sharing across patients less clear than in mice, possibly for HLA reasons.

V shed 1 base and J 11 bases; nucleotides not matched to a gene: 4. This CDR3 is built from 14 residues. Germline loops: CDR1 PRHDT, CDR2 FYEKMQ (reference sequence). Alopecia areata patients provided lesional scalp punch biopsies and peripheral blood, both collected for the study. This chain uses TRBV13 with TRBJ1-6; 8 nucleotides agree with TRBD1. This TCR was sampled from a human donor with alopecia areata. This material consisted of CD8+ T cells sorted from blood, taken at week 0. The CDR3 loop reads CASSLAGGQTPLHF. The CDR3 nucleotides are TGTGCCAGCAGCTTAGCAGGGGGCCAGACACCCCTCCACTTT.